The present T cell receptor (beta chain) was sequenced within a study of beta chain features in type 1 diabetes. This CDR3 contains 13 residues. The V end lost 4 bases, the J end lost 6 bases, and 12 bases lay between the germline ends. TCRB transcripts that were expressed got sequenced, as all of the isolated RNA had been reverse transcribed. Clones were sequenced by immunoSEQ multiplex PCR, and TCRdb holds only the in-frame ones, with some missing. The table lists around 240,000 clones, around 68% of them singletons. The chain is built from TRBV23-1 and TRBJ1-2; perhaps TRBD1 as D (5 bases). TRBV23-1 is an open reading frame whose function is uncertain. Specimen: naive CD4+ T cells from blood. The TCR originated in a man aged 25-45 years in good health. The DNA for the CDR3 is TGCGCCAGCAGTCTCGGCGGGGCAGATGGCTACACCTTC. Protein product: CASSLGGADGYTF.